This is a list of T cell receptor beta chains from one sample in a study of T cell responses to AZD1222 COVID-19 vaccine. Here immunoSEQ multiplex PCR was the method, and the copy in TCRdb shows in-frame clones only, minus some. Here the sample spans 90,000 to 150,000 clones, about 89% being singletons. The sample consisted of peripheral blood, taken 28 days after the second AZD1222 dose. The origin of the receptors is an adult who received the AZD1222 COVID-19 vaccine. Both conserved end residues are part of each CDR3. Each record gives: CDR3 DNA, CDR3 protein, V gene, J gene, clone size, CDR3 length, D gene. A D gene is named only where the DNA matches it firmly. Some rows have no size entry. The others give once, few or many, or a class for an expanded clone.

CDR3nt: TGTGCCAGCAGCCCCGGGACAGGGTCCTCCTACGAGCAGTACTTC
CDR3aa: CASSPGTGSSYEQYF
v_gene: TRBV7-9
j_gene: TRBJ2-7
abundance: .
len: 15
d_gene: TRBD1

CDR3nt: TGTGCCAGCAGTGTCTTGGGAGTAAGGAGCACCGGGGAGCTGTTTTTT
CDR3aa: CASSVLGVRSTGELFF
v_gene: TRBV2
j_gene: TRBJ2-2
abundance: .
len: 16
d_gene: .

CDR3nt: TGTGCCAGCAGTTCAGGGGCCGTTTTGCGGGGTGAGCTGTTTTTT
CDR3aa: CASSSGAVLRGELFF
v_gene: TRBV6-5
j_gene: TRBJ1-4
abundance: .
len: 15
d_gene: .

CDR3nt: TGTGCCAGCAGCCAAAAACAGGGGGCTAACTATGGCTACACCTTC
CDR3aa: CASSQKQGANYGYTF
v_gene: TRBV4-2
j_gene: TRBJ1-2
abundance: once
len: 15
d_gene: TRBD1

CDR3nt: TGTGCCAGCAGCTATGACAGGACGAACACTGAAGCTTTCTTT
CDR3aa: CASSYDRTNTEAFF
v_gene: TRBV5-6
j_gene: TRBJ1-1
abundance: .
len: 14
d_gene: .

CDR3nt: TGTGCCAGCAGCCCAAGGGGAGGGGGAACCTACGAGCAGTACTTC
CDR3aa: CASSPRGGGTYEQYF
v_gene: TRBV6-5
j_gene: TRBJ2-7
abundance: .
len: 15
d_gene: .

CDR3nt: TGTGCCAGTAGTATAAGGGGAGACTCCTACGAGCAGTACTTC
CDR3aa: CASSIRGDSYEQYF
v_gene: TRBV19
j_gene: TRBJ2-7
abundance: .
len: 14
d_gene: .

CDR3nt: TGTGCCAGCAGGACGCCGAGTGTGTCAAGGGGCACTGAAGCTTTCTTT
CDR3aa: CASRTPSVSRGTEAFF
v_gene: TRBV28
j_gene: TRBJ1-1
abundance: .
len: 16
d_gene: .

CDR3nt: TGTGCCAGCAGCCAGACCGGGGAGCTGTTTTTT
CDR3aa: CASSQTGELFF
v_gene: TRBV7-6
j_gene: TRBJ2-2
abundance: .
len: 11
d_gene: .

CDR3nt: TGCGCCAGCAGCGACGGACAGGGGATAGGAGAGACCCAGTACTTC
CDR3aa: CASSDGQGIGETQYF
v_gene: TRBV5-1
j_gene: TRBJ2-5
abundance: .
len: 15
d_gene: TRBD1